A selection of T cell receptor beta chains follows, all from one sample in a study of OX40 agonist ivuxolimab in advanced cancers. The protocol was immunoSEQ multiplex PCR, while the TCRdb copy is restricted to in-frame clones and leaves out a portion. The sample has almost 20,000 clones, about four fifths seen once. Material: CD4+ or CD8+ T cells sorted from blood, obtained in a trial of the OX40 agonist ivuxolimab. The receptors derive from an adult with an advanced solid tumor such as melanoma, head and neck, liver or kidney cancer. CDR3s include the opening cysteine and the closing phenylalanine or tryptophan. Each record gives: J gene, V gene, clone size, D gene, CDR3 DNA, CDR3 protein. The D gene is left open where the match is weak. The size field is filled for only some rows; it gives once, few, many or a size class.

>TRBJ2-2|TRBV6-4|NA|TRBD2
TGTGCCAGCAGTTCAACTAGCGACACCGGGGAGCTGTTTTTT
CASSSTSDTGELFF
>TRBJ1-1|TRBV7-9|NA|TRBD1
TGTGCCAGCAGCCCAGCAGTTCTCGGACAGGGCGGCCCCTCAAGGGCTTTCTTT
CASSPAVLGQGGPSRAFF
>TRBJ1-2|TRBV28|NA|NA
TGTGCCAGCAACAAATCCCCCGGGGATGGCAATCTTGGCTACACCTTC
CASNKSPGDGNLGYTF
>TRBJ1-5|TRBV7-9|NA|NA
TGTGCCATCGAACAGGGAACTAATCAGCCCCAGCATTTT
CAIEQGTNQPQHF
>TRBJ2-2|TRBV13|once|NA
TGTGCCAGCAAGGAGCAGGTGAACACCGGGGAGCTGTTTTTT
CASKEQVNTGELFF
>TRBJ2-7|TRBV10-1|NA|NA
TGCGCCAGCAGTGAGTTTCTGGACGCAGCCTACGAGCAGTACTTC
CASSEFLDAAYEQYF
>TRBJ1-1|TRBV27|NA|TRBD1
TGTGCCAGCAGTTTAGAGGGGGCTAGTACCACTGAAGCTTTCTTT
CASSLEGASTTEAFF
>TRBJ2-3|TRBV5-6|NA|NA
TGTGCCAGCAGCTTGGCAAGTCTAGATACGCAGTATTTT
CASSLASLDTQYF
>TRBJ2-7|TRBV5-8|NA|TRBD1
TGTGCCAGCAGCTCTAACCCCCGCCTGACCGGGACAGCCAGCTACGAGCAGTACTTC
CASSSNPRLTGTASYEQYF
>TRBJ2-7|TRBV6-1|NA|TRBD1
TGTGCCAGCAGTCCTACATGGACAGGAGCGGAAGAGCAGTACTTC
CASSPTWTGAEEQYF
>TRBJ1-1|TRBV27|few|NA
TGTGCCAGCAGTGCAGGGTTTCTCGCAGAAGCTTTCTTT
CASSAGFLAEAFF
>TRBJ2-2|TRBV6-4|few|TRBD2
TGTGCCAGCAGTGACTCGCGGGAGGGCCGGACCGGGGAGCTGTTTTTT
CASSDSREGRTGELFF
>TRBJ2-7|TRBV6-5|NA|NA
TGTGCCAGCAGTCTTTCCAGGGAGTCGCCCTACGAGCAGTACTTC
CASSLSRESPYEQYF
>TRBJ2-7|TRBV12-5|NA|TRBD1
TGTGCTAGTGGTCAGGGGGACTCCTACGAGCAGTACTTC
CASGQGDSYEQYF
>TRBJ2-1|TRBV7-2|NA|TRBD1
TGTGCCAGCAGCACTGCCGGGACAGAATACAATGAGCAGTTCTTC
CASSTAGTEYNEQFF
>TRBJ2-2|TRBV10-1|NA|NA
TGCGCCAGCAGTGAGGTGGGGGGTCTTAACACCGGGGAGCTGTTTTTT
CASSEVGGLNTGELFF
>TRBJ1-2|TRBV29-1|NA|NA
TGCAGCGTTGATGTTGCGACGGACCCCTATGGCTACACCTTC
CSVDVATDPYGYTF
>TRBJ2-1|TRBV19|NA|NA
TGTGCCAGTAGTCCGCTAGTTACGAACGACAATGAGCAGTTCTTC
CASSPLVTNDNEQFF
>TRBJ2-7|TRBV14|NA|NA
TGTGCCAGCAGCCCCATGGGCCACTACGAGCAGTACTTC
CASSPMGHYEQYF
>TRBJ1-1|TRBV29-1|once|NA
TGCAGCGTTGACCCCGTTGGGCACATGAACACTGAAGCTTTCTTT
CSVDPVGHMNTEAFF
>TRBJ2-5|TRBV27|NA|NA
TGTGCCAGCAGTTCTCTCGGAGGGCAAGAGACCCAGTACTTC
CASSSLGGQETQYF
>TRBJ2-1|TRBV19|NA|TRBD2
TGTGCCAGTAGTACTAACCCACGGGACTACCCGAACAATGAGCAGTTCTTC
CASSTNPRDYPNNEQFF
>TRBJ2-7|TRBV5-8|NA|NA
TGTGCCAGCAGCGCCACTAGCTTCTCCGAGCAGTACTTC
CASSATSFSEQYF
>TRBJ1-5|TRBV9|NA|NA
TGTGCCAGCAGTCAGGGACCTCCCCACCAGCCCCAGCATTTT
CASSQGPPHQPQHF